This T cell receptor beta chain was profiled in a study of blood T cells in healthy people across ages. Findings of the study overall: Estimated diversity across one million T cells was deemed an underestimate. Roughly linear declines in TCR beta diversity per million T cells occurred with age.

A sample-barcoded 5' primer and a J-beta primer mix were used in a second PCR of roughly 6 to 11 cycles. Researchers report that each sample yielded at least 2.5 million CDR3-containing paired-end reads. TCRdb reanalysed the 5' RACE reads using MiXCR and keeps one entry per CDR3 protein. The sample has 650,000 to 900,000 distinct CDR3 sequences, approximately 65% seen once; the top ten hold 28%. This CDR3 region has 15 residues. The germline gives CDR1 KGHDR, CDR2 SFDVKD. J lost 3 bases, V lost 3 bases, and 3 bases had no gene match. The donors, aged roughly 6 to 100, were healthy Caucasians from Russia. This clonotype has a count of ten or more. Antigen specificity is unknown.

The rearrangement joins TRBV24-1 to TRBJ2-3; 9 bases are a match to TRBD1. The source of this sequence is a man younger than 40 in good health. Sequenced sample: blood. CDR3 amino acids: CATSDTGTGTDTQYF. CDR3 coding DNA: TGTGCCACCAGTGATACCGGGACAGGGACAGATACGCAGTATTTT.